This T cell receptor (beta chain) was sequenced for a study of blood T cell repertoires in COVID-19. Study-wide background: The United States, Italy and Spain provided the acute and convalescent COVID-19 samples. PBMCs, B-cell-depleted T cells, or T cells provided the cDNA or gDNA that made up the material.

V lost 10 bases and J lost 7; bases outside the gene matches: 7. CDR1 is LNHDA and CDR2 is SQIVND in the germline V gene (reference sequence). This CDR3 is built from 13 residues. Original processing notes: Amplification with reference gene primers provided the estimates of nucleated cell counts. The table came from immunoSEQ multiplex PCR; TCRdb's copy has only in-frame clones and leaves some out. V and J calls and clone size are those listed in that table; D and trimming were worked out from the DNA. Of 120,000 or so clones listed, about nine tenths are singletons. Sequenced input: peripheral blood. V and J are TRBV19 and TRBJ1-5, with 10 bases that match TRBD1. The sequence was collected from a human donor in a cohort sampled during active COVID-19. The DNA for the CDR3 is TGTGCCATCGGGGGACAGGGGAACCAGCCCCAGCATTTT. Its protein product is CAIGGQGNQPQHF.